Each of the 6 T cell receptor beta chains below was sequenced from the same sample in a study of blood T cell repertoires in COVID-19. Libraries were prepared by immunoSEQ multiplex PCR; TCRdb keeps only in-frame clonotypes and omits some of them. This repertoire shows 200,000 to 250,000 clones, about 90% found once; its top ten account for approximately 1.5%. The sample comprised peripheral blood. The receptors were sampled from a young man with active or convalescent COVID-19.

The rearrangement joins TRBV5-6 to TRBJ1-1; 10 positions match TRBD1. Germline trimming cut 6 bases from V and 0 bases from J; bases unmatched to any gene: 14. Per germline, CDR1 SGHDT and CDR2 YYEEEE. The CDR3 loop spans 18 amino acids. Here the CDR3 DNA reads TGTGCCAGCACACTGACAGGGGGCGAAGGTTTGGTGAACACTGAAGCTTTCTTT. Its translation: CASTLTGGEGLVNTEAFF.

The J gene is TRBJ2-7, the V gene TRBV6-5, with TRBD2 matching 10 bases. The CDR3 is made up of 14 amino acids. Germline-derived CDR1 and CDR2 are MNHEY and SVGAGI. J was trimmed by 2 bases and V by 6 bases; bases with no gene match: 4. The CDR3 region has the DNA TGTGCCAGCAGAATCGGGACTAGCGCCTACGAGCAGTACTTC. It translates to CASRIGTSAYEQYF.

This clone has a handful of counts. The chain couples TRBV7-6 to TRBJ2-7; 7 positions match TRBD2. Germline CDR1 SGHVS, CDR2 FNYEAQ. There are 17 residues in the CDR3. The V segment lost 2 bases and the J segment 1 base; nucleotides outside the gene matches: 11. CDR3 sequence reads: CASSLRGGASGSYEQYF. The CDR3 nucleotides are TGTGCCAGCAGCTTAAGGGGTGGGGCTAGCGGATCCTACGAGCAGTACTTC.

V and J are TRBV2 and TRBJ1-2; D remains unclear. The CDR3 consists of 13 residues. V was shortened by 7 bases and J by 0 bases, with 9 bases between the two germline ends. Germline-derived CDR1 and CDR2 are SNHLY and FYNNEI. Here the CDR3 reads CASKERANYGYTF. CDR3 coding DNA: TGTGCCAGCAAGGAGAGGGCTAACTATGGCTACACCTTC. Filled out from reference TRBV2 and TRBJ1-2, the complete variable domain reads EPEVTQTPSHQVTQMGQEVILRCVPISNHLYFYWYRQILGQKVEFLVSFYNNEISEKSEIFDDQFSVERPDGSNFTLKIRSTKLEDSAMYFCASKERANYGYTFGSGTRLTVV.

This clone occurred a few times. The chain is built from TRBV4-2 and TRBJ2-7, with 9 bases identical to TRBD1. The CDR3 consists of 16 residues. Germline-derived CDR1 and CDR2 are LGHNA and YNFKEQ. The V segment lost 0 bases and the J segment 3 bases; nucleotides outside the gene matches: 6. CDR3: CASSQDPGTGYYEQYF. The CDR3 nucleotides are TGTGCCAGCAGCCAAGATCCCGGGACAGGGTACTACGAGCAGTACTTC.

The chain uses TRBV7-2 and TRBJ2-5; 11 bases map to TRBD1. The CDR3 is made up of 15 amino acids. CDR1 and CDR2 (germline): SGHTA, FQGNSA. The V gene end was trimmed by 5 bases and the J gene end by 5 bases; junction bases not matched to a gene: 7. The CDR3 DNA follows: TGTGCCAGCAGCCCTGGGACAGGGGGATTGGAGACCCAGTACTTC. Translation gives CASSPGTGGLETQYF.